The T cell receptor beta chain under discussion was sequenced for a study of cytomegalovirus exposure and HLA in healthy donors. Overall study: Early release data held tens of millions of unique TCRs from HLA-typed donors. Study-wide results and limits: Presence/absence analyses treated sequencing depth as roughly uniform across donors. Cytomegalovirus-associated status was assigned to approximately 160 TCR beta chains. Likely technical artifact: a cluster of highly shared sequence variants.

Looked up from germline, CDR1 is MDHEN and CDR2 is SYDVKM. The CDR3 runs to 17 residues. The ends were cut back, 5 bases at V and 0 bases at J, with 17 bases in the middle. A multiplex PCR was run with 60 Vbeta primers and 13 Jbeta primers. The repertoire was sequenced with immunoSEQ multiplex PCR; TCRdb's copy has only in-frame clones and lacks some. The sample records roughly 170,000 clones, roughly 80% being singletons. In the case of this clone: Its specificity is not known.

Sequencing was performed on PBMCs. This rearrangement joins TRBV28 to TRBJ1-3; D gene uncertain. The sequence derives from a young woman in good health and CMV-seronegative. CDR3 loop: CASSLLSETTSGNTIYF. The CDR3 DNA follows: TGTGCCAGCAGTCTGCTCTCGGAGACCACCTCTGGAAACACCATATATTTT.